This T cell receptor (beta chain) is from a study of blood T cell repertoires in COVID-19. Across the whole study: Whether acute or convalescent, the COVID-19 samples came from the United States, Italy and Spain. PBMCs, B-cell-depleted T cells, or T cells were the source of the cDNA or gDNA that made up the material.

How the authors handled the data: The authors estimated nucleated cell counts from reference gene primer amplification. Profiled with immunoSEQ multiplex PCR; TCRdb holds only in-frame clones, not every one. V, J and clone size derive from that table, while D and trimming were established from the DNA sequence. The profile shows fewer than 350,000 clones, around 87% of them singletons. Unmatched junction bases numbered 5, after V lost 4 bases and J lost 6 bases. The CDR3 has 13 residues. The germline V gene encodes CDR1 KGHDR and CDR2 SFDVKD. Sequencing used peripheral blood. V gene TRBV24-1 combines with J gene TRBJ2-7; 7 bases are a match to TRBD1. The origin of this receptor is a woman aged 30 to 39 who had recovered from COVID-19. Here the CDR3 DNA reads TGTGCCACCAGTGAGGCGACAGGGCGCGAGCAGTACTTC. This gives the protein CATSEATGREQYF.